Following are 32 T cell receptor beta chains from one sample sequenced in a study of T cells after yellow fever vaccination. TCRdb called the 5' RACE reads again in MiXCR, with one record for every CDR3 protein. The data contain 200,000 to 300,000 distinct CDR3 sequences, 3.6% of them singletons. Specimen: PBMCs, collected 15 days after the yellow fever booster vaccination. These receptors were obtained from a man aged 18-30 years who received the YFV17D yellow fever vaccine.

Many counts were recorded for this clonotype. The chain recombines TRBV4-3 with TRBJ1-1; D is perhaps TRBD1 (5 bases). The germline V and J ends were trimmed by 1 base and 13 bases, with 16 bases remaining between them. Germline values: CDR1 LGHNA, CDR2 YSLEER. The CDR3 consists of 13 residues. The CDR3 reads CASSQVTVNHLFF. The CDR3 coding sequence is TGCGCCAGCAGCCAAGTGACAGTTAACCATCTTTTCTTT.

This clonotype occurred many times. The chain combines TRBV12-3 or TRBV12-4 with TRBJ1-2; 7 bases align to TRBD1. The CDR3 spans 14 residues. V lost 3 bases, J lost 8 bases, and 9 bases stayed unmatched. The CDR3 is CASSFQGGVRGYTF. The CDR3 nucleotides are TGTGCCAGCAGTTTCCAGGGGGGGGTTCGGGGCTACACCTTC.

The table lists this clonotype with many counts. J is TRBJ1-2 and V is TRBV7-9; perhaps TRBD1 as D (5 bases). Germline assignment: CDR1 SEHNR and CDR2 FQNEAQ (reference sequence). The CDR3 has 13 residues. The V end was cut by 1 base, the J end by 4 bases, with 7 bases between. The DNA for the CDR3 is TGTGCCAGCAGCTTAGTCGGGGGCTATGGCTACACCTTC. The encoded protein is CASSLVGGYGYTF.

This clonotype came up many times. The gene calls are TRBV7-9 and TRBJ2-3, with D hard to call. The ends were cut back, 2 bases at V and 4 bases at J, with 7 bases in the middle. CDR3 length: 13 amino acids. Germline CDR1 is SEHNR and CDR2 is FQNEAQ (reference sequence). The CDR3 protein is CASSLPPPDTQYF. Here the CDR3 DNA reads TGTGCCAGCAGCTTACCCCCCCCAGATACGCAGTATTTT.

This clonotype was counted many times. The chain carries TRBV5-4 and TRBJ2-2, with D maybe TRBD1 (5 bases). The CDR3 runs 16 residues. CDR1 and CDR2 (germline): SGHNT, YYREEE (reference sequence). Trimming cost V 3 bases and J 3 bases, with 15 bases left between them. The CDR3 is CASSSPARQHTGELFF. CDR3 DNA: TGTGCCAGCAGCTCTCCTGCTCGACAGCACACCGGGGAGCTGTTTTTT.

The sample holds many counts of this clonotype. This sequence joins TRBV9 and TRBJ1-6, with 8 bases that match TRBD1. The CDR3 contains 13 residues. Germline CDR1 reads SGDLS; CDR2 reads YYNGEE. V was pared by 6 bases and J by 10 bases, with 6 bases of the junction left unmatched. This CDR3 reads CASTQTGESPLHF. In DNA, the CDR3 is TGTGCCAGCACCCAGACAGGGGAGTCACCCCTCCACTTT.

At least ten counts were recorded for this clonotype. Written as DNA, the CDR3 is TGTGCCAGTAGTCCATGGACGCATTCCGCCTTACAAGAGACCCAGTACTTC. It encodes CASSPWTHSALQETQYF. The chain carries TRBV19 and TRBJ2-5; no firm D call. The V gene's germline CDR1 is LNHDA and CDR2 SQIVND (reference sequence). V lost 5 bases to trimming and J lost 2 bases, with 21 bases between them. This CDR3 has 17 amino acids.

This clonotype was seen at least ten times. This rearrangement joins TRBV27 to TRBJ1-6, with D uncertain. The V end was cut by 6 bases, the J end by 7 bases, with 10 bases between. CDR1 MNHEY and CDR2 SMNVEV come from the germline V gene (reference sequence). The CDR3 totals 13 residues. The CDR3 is CASSYGRNSPLHF. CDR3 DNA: TGTGCCAGCAGCTACGGGCGGAATTCACCCCTCCACTTT.

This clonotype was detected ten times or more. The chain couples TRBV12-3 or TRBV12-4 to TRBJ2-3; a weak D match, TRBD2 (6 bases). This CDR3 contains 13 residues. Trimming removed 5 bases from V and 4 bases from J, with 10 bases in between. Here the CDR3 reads CASSRELPDTQYF. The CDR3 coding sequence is TGTGCCAGCAGTCGGGAGCTTCCAGATACGCAGTATTTT.

The CDR3 region is CASREGAQPQHF. The CDR3 region has the DNA TGTGCCAGCAGAGAGGGGGCCCAGCCCCAGCATTTT. This chain joins TRBV12-3 or TRBV12-4 and TRBJ1-5, with 7 bases lining up with TRBD1. The length of the CDR3 is 12 residues. V shed 6 bases and J 7 bases; nucleotides not matched to a gene: 3.

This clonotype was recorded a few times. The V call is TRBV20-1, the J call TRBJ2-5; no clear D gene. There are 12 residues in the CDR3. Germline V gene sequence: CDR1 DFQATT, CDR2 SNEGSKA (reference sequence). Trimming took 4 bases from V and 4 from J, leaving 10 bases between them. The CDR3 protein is CSAKGTRETQYF. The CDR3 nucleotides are TGCAGTGCTAAGGGCACAAGAGAGACCCAGTACTTC.

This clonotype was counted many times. For the CDR3, the DNA is TGTGCCAGCAGCTTAGTCAAAAACATTCAGTACTTC. This translates into CASSLVKNIQYF. The gene calls are TRBV7-2 and TRBJ2-4; unclear D gene. The CDR3 extends over 12 amino acids. Germline assignment: CDR1 SGHTA and CDR2 FQGNSA. The germline V and J ends were trimmed by 1 base and 3 bases, with 1 base remaining between them.

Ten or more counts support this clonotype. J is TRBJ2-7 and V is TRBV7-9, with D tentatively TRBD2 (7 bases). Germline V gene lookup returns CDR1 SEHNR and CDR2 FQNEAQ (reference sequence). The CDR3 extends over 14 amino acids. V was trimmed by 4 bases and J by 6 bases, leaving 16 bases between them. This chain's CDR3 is CASSSRGRGVEQYV. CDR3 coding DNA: TGTGCCAGCAGCTCCCGGGGGAGGGGGGTCGAGCAGTACGTC.

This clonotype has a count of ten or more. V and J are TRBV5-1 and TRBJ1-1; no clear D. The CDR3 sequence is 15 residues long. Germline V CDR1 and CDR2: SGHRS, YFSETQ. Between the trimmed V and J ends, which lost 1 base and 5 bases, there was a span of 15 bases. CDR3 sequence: CASSLLVGSETEAFF. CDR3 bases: TGCGCCAGCAGCTTGTTAGTAGGGAGTGAGACTGAAGCTTTCTTT.

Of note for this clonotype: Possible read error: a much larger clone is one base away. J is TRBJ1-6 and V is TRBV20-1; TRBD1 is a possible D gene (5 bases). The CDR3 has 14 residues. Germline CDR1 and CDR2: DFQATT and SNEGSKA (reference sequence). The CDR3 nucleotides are TGCAGTGCTAGAGATTTAGGGGTGAATTCACCCATCCACTTT. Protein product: CSARDLGVNSPIHF.

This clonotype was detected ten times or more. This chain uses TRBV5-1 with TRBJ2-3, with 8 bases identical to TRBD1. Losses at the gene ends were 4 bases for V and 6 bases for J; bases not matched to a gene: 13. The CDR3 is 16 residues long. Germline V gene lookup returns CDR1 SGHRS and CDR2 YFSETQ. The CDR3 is CASSPRTGLYWDTQYF. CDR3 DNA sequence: TGCGCCAGCAGCCCCAGGACAGGGCTTTATTGGGATACGCAGTATTTT. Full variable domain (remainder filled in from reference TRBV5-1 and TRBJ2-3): KAGVTQTPRYLIKTRGQQVTLSCSPISGHRSVSWYQQTPGQGLQFLFEYFSETQRNKGNFPGRFSGRQFSNSRSEMNVSTLELGDSALYLCASSPRTGLYWDTQYFGPGTRLTVL.

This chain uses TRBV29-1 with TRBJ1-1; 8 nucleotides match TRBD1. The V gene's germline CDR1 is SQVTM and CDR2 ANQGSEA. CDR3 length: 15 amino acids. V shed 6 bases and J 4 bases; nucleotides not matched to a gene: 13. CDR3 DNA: TGCAGCGTCCAAGACACAGGGGGGGCGATCACTGAAGCTTTCTTT. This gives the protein CSVQDTGGAITEAFF.

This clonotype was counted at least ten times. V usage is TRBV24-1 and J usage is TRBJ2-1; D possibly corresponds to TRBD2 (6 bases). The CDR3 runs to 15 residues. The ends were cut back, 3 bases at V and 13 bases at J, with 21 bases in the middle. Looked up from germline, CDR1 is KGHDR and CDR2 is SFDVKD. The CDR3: CATSDPGNGGTGQFF. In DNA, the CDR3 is TGTGCCACCAGTGATCCTGGAAACGGAGGGACGGGTCAGTTCTTC.

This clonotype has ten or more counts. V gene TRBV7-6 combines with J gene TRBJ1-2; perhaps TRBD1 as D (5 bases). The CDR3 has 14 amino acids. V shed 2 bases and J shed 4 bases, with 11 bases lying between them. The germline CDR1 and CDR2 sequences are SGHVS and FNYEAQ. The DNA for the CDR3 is TGTGCCAGCAGCTTAAAAGAGGGGTCCTATGGCTACACCTTC. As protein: CASSLKEGSYGYTF.

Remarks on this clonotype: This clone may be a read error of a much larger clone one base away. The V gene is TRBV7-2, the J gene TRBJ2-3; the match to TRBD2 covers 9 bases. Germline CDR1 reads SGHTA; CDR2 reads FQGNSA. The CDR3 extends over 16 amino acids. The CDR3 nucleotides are TGTGCCAGCAGCTTCCCGACTAGCGGCCACACAGTTACGCAGTATTTT. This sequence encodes CASSFPTSGHTVTQYF.

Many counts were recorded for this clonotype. The CDR3 loop is CASSLPVATDTQYF. CDR3 coding DNA: TGTGCCAGCAGTCTTCCGGTAGCCACAGATACGCAGTATTTT. The chain recombines TRBV12-3 or TRBV12-4 with TRBJ2-3; D remains ambiguous. The CDR3 is made up of 14 amino acids. V lost 5 bases to trimming and J lost 2 bases, with 11 bases between them.

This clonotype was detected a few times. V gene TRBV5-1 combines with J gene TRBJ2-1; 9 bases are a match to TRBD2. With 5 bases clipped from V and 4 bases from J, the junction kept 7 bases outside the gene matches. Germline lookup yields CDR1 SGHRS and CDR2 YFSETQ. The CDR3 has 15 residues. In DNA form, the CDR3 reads TGCGCCAGCAGTATTGGGACTAGCCTTTACAATGAGCAGTTCTTC. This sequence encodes CASSIGTSLYNEQFF.

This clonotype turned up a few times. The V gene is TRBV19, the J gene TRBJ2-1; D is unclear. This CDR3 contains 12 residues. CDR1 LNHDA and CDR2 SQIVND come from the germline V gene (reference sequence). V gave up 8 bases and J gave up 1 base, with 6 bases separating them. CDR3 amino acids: CASAVSYNEQFF. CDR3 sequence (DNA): TGTGCCAGTGCTGTGTCCTACAATGAGCAGTTCTTC. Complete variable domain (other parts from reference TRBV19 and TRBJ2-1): DGGITQSPKYLFRKEGQNVTLSCEQNLNHDAMYWYRQDPGQGLRLIYYSQIVNDFQKGDIAEGYSVSREKKESFPLTVTSAQKNPTAFYLCASAVSYNEQFFGPGTRLTVL.

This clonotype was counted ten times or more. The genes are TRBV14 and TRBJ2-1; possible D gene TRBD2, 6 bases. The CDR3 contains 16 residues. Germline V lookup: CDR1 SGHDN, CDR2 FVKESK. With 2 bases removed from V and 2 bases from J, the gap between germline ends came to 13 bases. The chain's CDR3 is CASSQPRRGAYNEQFF. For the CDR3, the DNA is TGTGCCAGCAGCCAACCTAGGCGCGGGGCCTACAATGAGCAGTTCTTC.

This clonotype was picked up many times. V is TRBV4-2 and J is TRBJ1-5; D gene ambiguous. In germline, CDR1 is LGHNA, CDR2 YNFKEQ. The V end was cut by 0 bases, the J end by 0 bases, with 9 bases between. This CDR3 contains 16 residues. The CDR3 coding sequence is TGTGCCAGCAGCCAAGATCTCCGATATAGCAATCAGCCCCAGCATTTT. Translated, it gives CASSQDLRYSNQPQHF.

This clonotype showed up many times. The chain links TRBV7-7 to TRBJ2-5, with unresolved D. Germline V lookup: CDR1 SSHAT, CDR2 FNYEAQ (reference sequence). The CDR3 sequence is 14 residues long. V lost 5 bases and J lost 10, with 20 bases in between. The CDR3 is CASSLDGLLGNQYF. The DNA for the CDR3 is TGTGCCAGCAGCCTAGACGGGTTATTGGGAAACCAGTACTTC.

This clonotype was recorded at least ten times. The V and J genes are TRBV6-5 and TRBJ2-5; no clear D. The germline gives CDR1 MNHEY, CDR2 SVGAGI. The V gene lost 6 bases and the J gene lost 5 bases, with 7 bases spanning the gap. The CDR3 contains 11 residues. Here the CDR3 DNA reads TGTGCCAGCAGGACTCAGGAGACCCAGTACTTC. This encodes CASRTQETQYF.

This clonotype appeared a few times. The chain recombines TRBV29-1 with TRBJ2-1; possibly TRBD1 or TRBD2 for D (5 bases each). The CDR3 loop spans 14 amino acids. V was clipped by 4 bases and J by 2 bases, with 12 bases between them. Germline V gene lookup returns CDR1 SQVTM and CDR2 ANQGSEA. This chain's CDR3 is CSVVGGMTYNEQFF. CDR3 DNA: TGCAGCGTTGTTGGGGGTATGACCTACAATGAGCAGTTCTTC.

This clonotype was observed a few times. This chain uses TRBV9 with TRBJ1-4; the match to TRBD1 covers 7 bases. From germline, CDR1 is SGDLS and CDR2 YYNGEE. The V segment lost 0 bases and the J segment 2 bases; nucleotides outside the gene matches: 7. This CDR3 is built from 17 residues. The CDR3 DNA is TGTGCCAGCAGCGTAGAGACAGGGCTCGTCACTAATGAAAAACTGTTTTTT. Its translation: CASSVETGLVTNEKLFF. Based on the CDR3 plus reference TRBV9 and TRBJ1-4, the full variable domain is DSGVTQTPKHLITATGQRVTLRCSPRSGDLSVYWYQQSLDQGLQFLIQYYNGEERAKGNILERFSAQQFPDLHSELNLSSLELGDSALYFCASSVETGLVTNEKLFFGSGTQLSVL.

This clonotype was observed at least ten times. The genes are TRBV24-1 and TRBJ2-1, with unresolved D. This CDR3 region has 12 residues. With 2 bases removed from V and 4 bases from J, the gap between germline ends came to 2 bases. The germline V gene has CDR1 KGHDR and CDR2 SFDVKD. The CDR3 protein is CATSDSYNEQFF. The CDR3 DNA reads TGTGCCACCAGTGATTCATACAATGAGCAGTTCTTC.

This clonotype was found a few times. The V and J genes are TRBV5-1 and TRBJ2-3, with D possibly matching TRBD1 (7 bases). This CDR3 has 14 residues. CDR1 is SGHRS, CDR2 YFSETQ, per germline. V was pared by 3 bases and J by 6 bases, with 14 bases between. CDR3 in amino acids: CASSSQGGRDTQYF. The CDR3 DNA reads TGCGCCAGCAGCTCCCAGGGGGGCAGGGATACGCAGTATTTT.

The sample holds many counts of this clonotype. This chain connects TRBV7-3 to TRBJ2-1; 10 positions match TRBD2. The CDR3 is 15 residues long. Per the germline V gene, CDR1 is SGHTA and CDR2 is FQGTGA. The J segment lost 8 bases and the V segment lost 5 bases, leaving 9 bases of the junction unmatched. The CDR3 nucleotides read TGTGCCAGCAGCCCCCACAGCGGGGGGGTCGATGAGCAGTTCTTC. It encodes CASSPHSGGVDEQFF.